A single sample gave rise to the 26 T cell receptor beta chains below, sequenced in a study of monozygotic twins with inflammatory bowel disease. TCRdb re-called the 5' RACE reads; every CDR3 protein appears as one record, without DNA. Its clone listing holds over 200,000 distinct CDR3 sequences. The sequencing input was blood. Receptor source: a human donor with ulcerative colitis or Crohn's disease, or a healthy co-twin of an affected twin (not recorded which).

This chain uses TRBV5-1 with TRBJ2-3; the TRBD1 assignment by TCRdb is unverifiable without DNA. Germline CDR1 and CDR2: SGHRS and YFSETQ. This CDR3 is built from 14 residues. CDR3 residues: CASSGGPVTDTQYF. Full variable domain (outside the CDR3, taken from reference TRBV5-1 and TRBJ2-3): KAGVTQTPRYLIKTRGQQVTLSCSPISGHRSVSWYQQTPGQGLQFLFEYFSETQRNKGNFPGRFSGRQFSNSRSEMNVSTLELGDSALYLCASSGGPVTDTQYFGPGTRLTVL.

The chain employs TRBV6-1 and TRBJ2-2. This CDR3 is built from 14 residues. Germline loops: CDR1 MNHNS, CDR2 SASEGT. CDR3 loop: CASSPRQNTGELFF.

The chain has TRBV5-1 and TRBJ1-4; the TRBD1 assignment by TCRdb is unverifiable without DNA. Germline assignment: CDR1 SGHRS and CDR2 YFSETQ. This CDR3 spans 14 amino acids. The CDR3 sequence is CASSFGTGDEKLFF.

This chain connects TRBV3-1 to TRBJ1-2; TCRdb's D call of TRBD1 is untestable without DNA. This CDR3 region has 14 residues. The germline CDR1 and CDR2 sequences are LGHDT and YNNKEL (reference sequence). CDR3 residues: CASSQKQGYYGYTF.

The V call is TRBV19, the J call TRBJ2-3. This CDR3 is built from 14 residues. Germline CDR1 is LNHDA and CDR2 is SQIVND (reference sequence). The CDR3 protein is CATQKKGSTDTQYF.

The chain has TRBV19 and TRBJ2-7; TCRdb proposes TRBD1, but this gene call is untestable without DNA. This CDR3 contains 11 residues. Germline CDR1 LNHDA, CDR2 SQIVND (reference sequence). CDR3 region: CASRTGYEQYF.

The chain is built from TRBV7-8 and TRBJ1-5. This CDR3 contains 17 residues. Germline CDR1 reads SGHVS; CDR2 reads FQNEAQ. The CDR3 spells CASSLATGPHGGQPQHF.

The chain couples TRBV7-2 to TRBJ1-2; TCRdb outputs TRBD1, but without DNA this stays unchecked. The length of the CDR3 is 16 residues. Germline CDR1 is SGHTA and CDR2 is FQGNSA. CDR3 residues: CASSLTTNRGMGGYTF.

The genes are TRBV27 and TRBJ1-1; TCRdb lists TRBD1, though no DNA is available to test this call. Looked up from germline, CDR1 is MNHEY and CDR2 is SMNVEV (reference sequence). This CDR3 has 16 residues. CDR3 region: CASSPDRTPMNTEAFF.

V and J are TRBV20-1 and TRBJ1-1; without DNA, the TCRdb call of TRBD1 cannot be checked. The CDR3 consists of 14 residues. Germline-derived CDR1 and CDR2 are DFQATT and SNEGSKA (reference sequence). The CDR3 is CSARDGGPNTEAFF.

The chain couples TRBV24-1 to TRBJ1-4; TCRdb's assignment of TRBD1 cannot be checked, as there is no DNA. CDR3 length: 16 amino acids. Germline V gene lookup returns CDR1 KGHDR and CDR2 SFDVKD. The chain's CDR3 is CATSDPHGQGNEKLFF.

CDR3 loop: CASRARGALETQYF. The rearrangement joins TRBV5-1 to TRBJ2-5; TCRdb gives TRBD1 as the D gene, but with no DNA this cannot be confirmed. Germline CDR1 reads SGHRS; CDR2 reads YFSETQ. The CDR3 is 14 amino acids.

This rearrangement joins TRBV7-9 to TRBJ2-1; no DNA is available, so the TRBD1 call from TCRdb remains unchecked. The length of the CDR3 is 15 residues. Germline CDR1 reads SEHNR; CDR2 reads FQNEAQ (reference sequence). Here the CDR3 reads CASSLGTGAINEQFF.

The chain is built from TRBV20-1 and TRBJ2-4; no DNA is available, so the TRBD1 call from TCRdb remains unchecked. Looked up from germline, CDR1 is DFQATT and CDR2 is SNEGSKA (reference sequence). The CDR3 contains 15 residues. The CDR3 spells CSATKGGGGKNIQYF.

The J gene is TRBJ2-6, the V gene TRBV5-1. The germline CDR1 and CDR2 sequences are SGHRS and YFSETQ. This CDR3 comprises 14 residues. CDR3 protein: CASSSHTGANVLTF.

The J gene is TRBJ1-1, the V gene TRBV18. CDR3 length: 17 amino acids. Germline V gene sequence: CDR1 KGHSH, CDR2 LQKENI. The CDR3 sequence is CASSPSRGPVEYTEAFF.

The chain is built from TRBV5-1 and TRBJ1-1; without DNA, the TCRdb call of TRBD1 cannot be checked. The CDR3 length is 15 residues. CDR1 and CDR2 (germline): SGHRS, YFSETQ. CDR3 in amino acids: CASSIQGAGNTEAFF.

The rearrangement uses TRBV10-3 and TRBJ2-7; the TRBD2 assignment by TCRdb is unverifiable without DNA. This CDR3 is built from 12 residues. Germline values: CDR1 ENHRY, CDR2 SYGVKD. CDR3 sequence reads: CAIMAPGLEQYF.

V is TRBV3-1 and J is TRBJ1-1. The CDR3 is made up of 13 amino acids. Germline CDR1 is LGHDT and CDR2 is YNNKEL (reference sequence). The CDR3 spells CASSRTIVSEAFF.

The CDR3 region is CASSFTGLGGYTF. This rearrangement joins TRBV7-9 to TRBJ1-2; TCRdb's assignment of TRBD1 cannot be checked, as there is no DNA. CDR1 and CDR2 from the germline V gene are SEHNR and FQNEAQ (reference sequence). The CDR3 contains 13 residues.

This chain links TRBV5-1 with TRBJ1-1. CDR3 length: 16 amino acids. Germline V gene data show CDR1 as SGHRS and CDR2 as YFSETQ. This chain's CDR3 is CASSLASSSLNTEAFF.

The chain links TRBV20-1 to TRBJ1-4. The V gene's germline CDR1 is DFQATT and CDR2 SNEGSKA (reference sequence). The CDR3 has 13 amino acids. The CDR3 reads CSAVRGKEEKLFF.

The rearrangement uses TRBV5-5 and TRBJ1-1. CDR1 is SGHKS and CDR2 is YYEKEE in the germline V gene (reference sequence). CDR3 length: 14 amino acids. The CDR3 region is CASSLVPGRTEAFF.

The chain has TRBV20-1 and TRBJ2-5; lacking DNA, the TRBD2 call made by TCRdb goes unchecked. CDR3 length: 16 amino acids. Germline V CDR1 and CDR2: DFQATT, SNEGSKA (reference sequence). CDR3 residues: CSATGATSGEQETQYF.

The chain links TRBV3-1 to TRBJ1-2; as DNA is missing, the TRBD1 call by TCRdb cannot be tested. This CDR3 has 14 amino acids. The germline gives CDR1 LGHDT, CDR2 YNNKEL (reference sequence). The CDR3 sequence: CASSQGIRVIGYTF.

The CDR3 loop reads CASSPPGRGAYNEQFF. The V gene is TRBV18, the J gene TRBJ2-1; absent DNA, TCRdb's TRBD2 call cannot be checked. Germline CDR1 KGHSH, CDR2 LQKENI. This CDR3 spans 16 amino acids.